This T cell receptor (beta chain) originates from a study of T-cell memory formation after mild COVID-19. Across the whole study: The TCR clusters were mostly specific to one donor. General study points: Most CD4+ clones that shrank were in CM and EM, while CD8+ ones turned up in EMRA. CD4/CD8 balance held among clones contracting day 15 to 85, and later expanders leaned CD4+.

V lost 4 bases, J lost 8 bases, and 21 bases lay in between. The CDR3 spans 15 residues. Germline CDR1 is SGHRS and CDR2 is YFSETQ. On this clonotype: The antigen remains undetermined.

TCR alpha and TCR beta cDNA libraries carrying sample barcodes and UMIs were produced by 5'RACE using constant-segment primers. TCRdb ran MiXCR on the 5' RACE reads and lists one entry per CDR3 protein. The sample shows roughly 450,000 distinct CDR3 sequences, 15% to 20% of them seen only once. The sequencing sample was made of PBMCs or a T cell subset sorted from them (not recorded which). V usage is TRBV5-1 and J usage is TRBJ1-1, with no clear D. The clonotype comes from an adult woman who had mild COVID-19 (a few samples of this study predate the infection). Cell type and time point are not known. CDR3 region: CASSRLSYSTEEAFF. The CDR3 region has the DNA TGCGCCAGCAGCCGCCTCTCCTACTCGACGGAAGAAGCTTTCTTT.